The following is a T cell receptor beta chain sequence with its context. Its antigen is currently unknown. This specimen belongs to a study of human thymus T cells. The study's findings and limits: Thymic and blood repertoires seemed to favor certain V and J genes. Related research found strongly overlapping thymic repertoires in unrelated individuals.

Resections obtained during corrective heart surgery supplied the thymus tissue. Donors were healthy Finnish infants having corrective surgery for congenital heart defects. The CDR3 contains 16 residues. Germline lookup yields CDR1 ENHRY and CDR2 SYGVKD. The V gene end was trimmed by 4 bases and the J gene end by 2 bases; junction bases not matched to a gene: 4. Sequencing was performed with immunoSEQ multiplex PCR; in TCRdb, only in-frame clones are kept and a portion is missing. The sample lists 120,000 or so clones, around 94% occurring once. The V call is TRBV10-3, the J call TRBJ2-3; TRBD2 agrees at 12 bases. This TCR derives from a boy in the first two years of life with a congenital heart defect but otherwise immunologically healthy. Source material: thymus tissue. The CDR3, as DNA: TGTGCCATCAGTGTGCGACTAGCGGGGGTCACAGATACGCAGTATTTT. Translation: CAISVRLAGVTDTQYF.